Below, 31 T cell receptor beta chains from the same sample are listed, as sequenced in a study of Tregs in tolerant kidney transplant recipients. The repertoire was sequenced with immunoSEQ multiplex PCR; TCRdb's copy has only in-frame clones and lacks some. Of around 50,000 clones in the sample, 91% were seen once. Related graft donors supplied nonmyeloablative bone marrow transplants, and mixed chimerism was transient. The sample in question was CD8+ T cells from blood (PBMCs), obtained 24 months after the transplant. Receptors were obtained from a human patient who received a combined kidney and bone marrow transplant. Some of the T cells might come from the graft donor.

The chain recombines TRBV4-1 with TRBJ1-5; 7 bases match TRBD1. The CDR3 length is 15 residues. V shed 1 base and J 4 bases; nucleotides not matched to a gene: 4. Germline V gene lookup returns CDR1 MGHRA and CDR2 YSYEKL. CDR3 bases: TGCGCCAGCAGCCAAGTTACAGGGGCAAATCAGCCCCAGCATTTT. Its protein product is CASSQVTGANQPQHF.

The V call is TRBV6-5, the J call TRBJ2-3; 7 nucleotides line up with TRBD2. The V gene's germline CDR1 is MNHEY and CDR2 SVGAGI. V gave up 2 bases and J gave up 6 bases; unmatched junction bases: 11. This CDR3 is 16 amino acids long. The CDR3 DNA reads as TGTGCCAGCAGTTACCTCGGGACTAACTTAGTTGATACGCAGTATTTT. As protein: CASSYLGTNLVDTQYF.

On this clone: This sample includes further DNA sequences coding for the same CDR3. This sequence joins TRBV19 and TRBJ1-6, with D possibly matching TRBD1 (5 bases). The V gene's germline CDR1 is LNHDA and CDR2 SQIVND (reference sequence). The CDR3 is made up of 15 amino acids. V lost 3 bases and J 7 bases, leaving 13 bases between the germline ends. The CDR3 nucleotides are TGTGCCAGTAGTATCGTGGGGGGTATGAATTCACCCCTCCACTTT. Encoded protein: CASSIVGGMNSPLHF.

This chain connects TRBV27 to TRBJ2-1; 7 bases match TRBD2. Germline CDR1 and CDR2: MNHEY and SMNVEV (reference sequence). V was clipped by 4 bases and J by 4 bases; unmatched bases: 1. The CDR3 extends over 13 amino acids. The CDR3 spells CASSWTSYNEQFF. The CDR3, as DNA: TGTGCCAGCAGTTGGACTAGTTACAATGAGCAGTTCTTC.

The chain has TRBV19 and TRBJ2-7, with D possibly being TRBD2 (6 bases). Trimming took off 1 base at V and 3 bases at J, with 16 bases between the two ends. Germline CDR1 and CDR2: LNHDA and SQIVND (reference sequence). The CDR3 totals 16 residues. CDR3 DNA sequence: TGTGCCAGTAGTATAGCCGGTGGGCTAGCGAACTACGAGCAGTACTTC. Protein sequence: CASSIAGGLANYEQYF.

The chain combines TRBV9 with TRBJ2-2; TRBD2 matches at 7 bases. V lost 4 bases, J lost 5 bases, and 8 bases stayed unmatched. This CDR3 spans 15 amino acids. CDR1 and CDR2 from the germline V gene are SGDLS and YYNGEE. The CDR3 DNA is TGTGCCAGCAGCCCCTGGGGCGGGGGAACCGGGGAGCTGTTTTTT. It is translated as CASSPWGGGTGELFF.

The rearrangement uses TRBV12-2 and TRBJ2-1; the table calls TRBD2, which could not be checked here. TRBV12-2 is labeled a pseudogene. The CDR3 spans 16 residues. CDR3 sequence reads: CASPTSGASSYNEQFF. The CDR3 nucleotides read TGTGCAAGTCCCACTAGCGGGGCTAGCTCCTACAATGAGCAGTTCTTC.

The V gene is TRBV9, the J gene TRBJ2-6; weak D call: TRBD1 (6 bases). V lost 2 bases and J lost 0, with 12 bases in between. The V gene's germline CDR1 is SGDLS and CDR2 YYNGEE. This CDR3 contains 17 residues. The CDR3 reads CASSVSTGSSGANVLTF. In DNA, the CDR3 is TGTGCCAGCAGCGTGTCAACAGGGAGCTCTGGGGCCAACGTCCTGACTTTC.

The chain recombines TRBV11-2 with TRBJ2-1; D perhaps matches TRBD2 (6 bases). Trimming removed 1 base from V and 5 bases from J, with 15 bases in between. This CDR3 is built from 16 residues. The germline V gene encodes CDR1 SGHAT and CDR2 FQNNGV. DNA for the CDR3: TGTGCCAGCAGCTTAGTCATCGGGGGACGCAACAATGAGCAGTTCTTC. It codes for CASSLVIGGRNNEQFF. Filled out from reference TRBV11-2 and TRBJ2-1, the complete variable domain reads EAGVAQSPRYKIIEKRQSVAFWCNPISGHATLYWYQQILGQGPKLLIQFQNNGVVDDSQLPKDRFSAERLKGVDSTLKIQPAKLEDSAVYLCASSLVIGGRNNEQFFGPGTRLTVL.

A single count supports this clone. The V gene is TRBV19, the J gene TRBJ2-2, with D possibly matching TRBD1 (5 bases). The CDR3 sequence is 15 residues long. V shed 1 base and J shed 6 bases, with 12 bases lying between them. Per the germline V gene, CDR1 is LNHDA and CDR2 is SQIVND (reference sequence). Here the CDR3 DNA reads TGTGCCAGTAGTATAGCTTACAGGTCCGCCGGGGAGCTGTTTTTT. This codes for CASSIAYRSAGELFF.

The V gene is TRBV7-6, the J gene TRBJ2-7; 10 bases align to TRBD1. This CDR3 contains 15 residues. CDR1 SGHVS and CDR2 FNYEAQ come from the germline V gene. V was pared by 5 bases and J by 2 bases, with 6 bases of the junction left unmatched. For the CDR3, the DNA is TGTGCCAGCAGCCCCCGGGACAGGGGACCCTACGAGCAGTACTTC. This encodes CASSPRDRGPYEQYF.

The V and J genes are TRBV15 and TRBJ1-5, with D unclear. Per the germline V gene, CDR1 is LNHNV and CDR2 is YYDKDF (reference sequence). This CDR3 contains 15 residues. V lost 5 bases and J 5 bases, leaving 16 bases between the germline ends. CDR3 loop: CATSLEGTFYQPQHF. CDR3 bases: TGTGCCACCAGCCTAGAAGGCACCTTCTATCAGCCCCAGCATTTT.

The count of this clone is one. The chain links TRBV7-8 to TRBJ1-1; 8 nucleotides match TRBD1. Germline values: CDR1 SGHVS, CDR2 FQNEAQ. The V gene end was trimmed by 5 bases and the J gene end by 9 bases; junction bases not matched to a gene: 8. CDR3 length equals 13 residues. In nucleotides, the CDR3 is TGTGCCAGCAGCACAGGACAGGGTTCACAAGCTTTCTTT. Amino acids: CASSTGQGSQAFF.

V and J are TRBV7-9 and TRBJ2-1; TRBD1 aligns across 8 bases. Trimming at V came to 5 bases and at J to 6 bases, leaving 6 bases not matched to a gene. CDR3 length: 14 residues. Germline loops: CDR1 SEHNR, CDR2 FQNEAQ (reference sequence). CDR3 in amino acids: CASSTRQGPNEQFF. In nucleotides, the CDR3 is TGTGCCAGCAGCACGAGACAGGGGCCCAATGAGCAGTTCTTC. The variable domain in full, with the rest retrieved from reference TRBV7-9 and TRBJ2-1, is DTGVSQNPRHKITKRGQNVTFRCDPISEHNRLYWYRQTLGQGPEFLTYFQNEAQLEKSRLLSDRFSAERPKGSFSTLEIQRTEQGDSAMYLCASSTRQGPNEQFFGPGTRLTVL.

This CDR3 is CASRFISLTDTQYF. Here the CDR3 DNA reads TGTGCCAGCAGGTTTATCTCCCTCACAGATACGCAGTATTTT. This chain links TRBV27 with TRBJ2-3; D is unclear. V lost 6 bases, J lost 2 bases, and 12 bases lay in between. In germline, CDR1 is MNHEY, CDR2 SMNVEV (reference sequence). CDR3 length: 14 amino acids.

The chain combines TRBV7-8 with TRBJ1-2; the D is unclear. CDR3 length: 12 amino acids. The V and J ends lost 2 bases and 3 bases respectively, with 4 bases between them. Germline V gives CDR1 SGHVS, CDR2 FQNEAQ. The CDR3 protein is CASSLYDYGYTF. CDR3 coding DNA: TGTGCCAGCAGCTTATATGACTATGGCTACACCTTC.

The genes are TRBV9 and TRBJ2-7, with TRBD2 matching over 8 bases. Looked up from germline, CDR1 is SGDLS and CDR2 is YYNGEE. Trimming at V came to 3 bases and at J to 5 bases, leaving 10 bases not matched to a gene. The CDR3 has 15 residues. The CDR3 bases are TGTGCCAGCAGCGGAAGCGGGGGAGCTTTGGACGAGCAGTACTTC. It specifies CASSGSGGALDEQYF.

CDR3 in amino acids: CSVLNRGYEQYF. In DNA form, the CDR3 reads TGCAGCGTCTTGAACAGGGGCTACGAGCAGTACTTC. V and J are TRBV29-1 and TRBJ2-7, with TRBD1 matching 7 bases. The V gene's germline CDR1 is SQVTM and CDR2 ANQGSEA. V trimming: 6 bases; J trimming: 3 bases; junction bases outside the gene matches: 5. The CDR3 spans 12 residues.

The J gene is TRBJ2-7, the V gene TRBV6-1, with 11 bases identical to TRBD1. V gave up 8 bases and J gave up 7 bases; unmatched junction bases: 7. The CDR3 runs to 13 residues. The germline gives CDR1 MNHNS, CDR2 SASEGT. CDR3: CASGGTGGWEQYF. The CDR3 bases are TGTGCCAGCGGCGGGACAGGGGGATGGGAGCAGTACTTC.

The CDR3 bases are TGTGCCAGCAGTTTAGACCTCGGACAGAACACTGAAGCTTTCTTT. Translation: CASSLDLGQNTEAFF. The chain couples TRBV27 to TRBJ1-1; D might be TRBD1 (5 bases). The germline CDR1 and CDR2 sequences are MNHEY and SMNVEV (reference sequence). The ends were cut back, 2 bases at V and 1 base at J, with 11 bases in the middle. The CDR3 covers 15 residues.

The genes are TRBV7-9 and TRBJ2-1; D unresolved. The germline CDR1 and CDR2 sequences are SEHNR and FQNEAQ (reference sequence). Trimming shortened V by 7 bases and J by 5 bases, and 18 bases separated the two germline ends. There are 15 residues in the CDR3. CDR3 sequence: CASTPNTAYNNEQFF. The CDR3 region has the DNA TGTGCCAGCACCCCCAATACTGCGTATAACAATGAGCAGTTCTTC.

The rearrangement joins TRBV19 to TRBJ1-2; D ambiguous. The germline V gene encodes CDR1 LNHDA and CDR2 SQIVND (reference sequence). The length of the CDR3 is 17 residues. V shed 0 bases and J shed 4 bases, with 18 bases lying between them. The CDR3 DNA reads TGTGCCAGTAGTATAGATCGAGGAGGCTATGCGGGCTATGGCTACACCTTC. Translation: CASSIDRGGYAGYGYTF.

This chain joins TRBV6-5 and TRBJ2-3, with 7 bases aligning to TRBD2. The V gene's germline CDR1 is MNHEY and CDR2 SVGAGI. The CDR3 extends over 15 amino acids. With 5 bases clipped from V and 0 bases from J, the junction kept 5 bases outside the gene matches. The CDR3 nucleotides are TGTGCCAGCAGTACCAGCGGGGAGAGCACAGATACGCAGTATTTT. This codes for CASSTSGESTDTQYF.

The chain joins TRBV5-8 to TRBJ2-1, with 9 bases lining up with TRBD2. The length of the CDR3 is 15 residues. J lost 2 bases, V lost 2 bases, and 2 bases had no gene match. The V gene's germline CDR1 is SGHTS and CDR2 YDEGEE. This chain's CDR3 is CASSLVAGAYNEQFF. For the CDR3, the DNA is TGTGCCAGCAGCTTAGTAGCGGGAGCCTACAATGAGCAGTTCTTC. The full variable domain, in which reference TRBV5-8 and TRBJ2-1 provide the parts outside the CDR3, is EAGVTQSPTHLIKTRGQQATLRCSPISGHTSVYWYQQALGLGLQFLLWYDEGEERNRGNFPPRFSGRQFPNYSSELNVNALELEDSALYLCASSLVAGAYNEQFFGPGTRLTVL.

The chain employs TRBV7-3 and TRBJ2-5; 8 bases map to TRBD2. The CDR3 is made up of 14 amino acids. V lost 3 bases and J lost 5; bases outside the gene matches: 5. Germline-derived CDR1 and CDR2 are SGHTA and FQGTGA. This chain's CDR3 is CASSLGLDSETQYF. The CDR3 region has the DNA TGTGCCAGCAGCTTGGGACTAGATTCGGAGACCCAGTACTTC.

The chain carries TRBV19 and TRBJ2-3, with D possibly being TRBD2 (5 bases). Germline V gene lookup returns CDR1 LNHDA and CDR2 SQIVND (reference sequence). V lost 7 bases and J 0 bases, leaving 17 bases between the germline ends. The CDR3 runs 16 residues. CDR3 region: CASKALARGSTDTQYF. DNA for the CDR3: TGTGCCAGTAAAGCCCTCGCCCGCGGGAGCACAGATACGCAGTATTTT.

The chain carries TRBV13 and TRBJ2-1; 10 bases line up with TRBD2. Germline V gene lookup returns CDR1 PRHDT and CDR2 FYEKMQ (reference sequence). V trimming: 7 bases; J trimming: 8 bases; junction bases outside the gene matches: 5. The CDR3 loop spans 13 amino acids. The CDR3 protein is CASILAGGYEQFF. The CDR3, as DNA: TGTGCCAGCATATTAGCGGGAGGTTATGAGCAGTTCTTC.

This chain links TRBV6-5 with TRBJ1-4, with TRBD1 identical over 9 bases. The length of the CDR3 is 15 residues. Trimming cost V 4 bases and J 0 bases; bases outside gene matches: 0. Germline assignment: CDR1 MNHEY and CDR2 SVGAGI. The CDR3 DNA reads TGTGCCAGCAGTTGGACAGGGGCAACTAATGAAAAACTGTTTTTT. Translated, it gives CASSWTGATNEKLFF.

The J gene is TRBJ1-1, the V gene TRBV7-9; D not certain. Per the germline V gene, CDR1 is SEHNR and CDR2 is FQNEAQ (reference sequence). This CDR3 has 16 amino acids. Trimming shortened V by 4 bases and J by 1 base, and 16 bases separated the two germline ends. CDR3 amino acids: CASSSPGSGSNTEAFF. DNA for the CDR3: TGTGCCAGCAGCTCCCCGGGCTCGGGATCGAACACTGAAGCTTTCTTT.

In this sample, this clone turned up a few times. The chain is built from TRBV30 and TRBJ1-3; no clear D. CDR3 length: 13 residues. The ends were cut back, 4 bases at V and 0 bases at J, with 7 bases in the middle. CDR1 is GTSNPN and CDR2 is SVGIG in the germline V gene (reference sequence). CDR3 nucleotide sequence: TGTGCCTGGACAGATAACTCTGGAAACACCATATATTTT. It codes for CAWTDNSGNTIYF.

The V call is TRBV14, the J call TRBJ2-7; TRBD1 matches at 8 bases. J gave up 7 bases and V 3 bases, and 8 bases lay outside the gene matches. Germline lookup yields CDR1 SGHDN and CDR2 FVKESK. The CDR3 runs to 14 residues. In DNA form, the CDR3 reads TGTGCCAGCAGCCAGCAGGGGGCAATCCGGGAGCAGTACTTC. Its translation: CASSQQGAIREQYF. Based on the CDR3 plus reference TRBV14 and TRBJ2-7, the full variable domain is EAGVTQFPSHSVIEKGQTVTLRCDPISGHDNLYWYRRVMGKEIKFLLHFVKESKQDESGMPNNRFLAERTGGTYSTLKVQPAELEDSGVYFCASSQQGAIREQYFGPGTRLTVT.